This TCR beta chain was recorded in a study of cytomegalovirus exposure and HLA in healthy donors. At the time of sampling, donors were nominally healthy, though unrecorded immune exposures were likely. V lost 4 bases, J lost 5 bases, and 18 bases lay in between. Germline CDR1 MNHEY, CDR2 SVGAGI. This CDR3 spans 15 amino acids. This clone was found a few times. Its antigen is undetermined. Both 60 Vbeta primers and 13 Jbeta primers went into the PCR. Only in-frame clones appear in the TCRdb table, and some are missing; sequencing was by immunoSEQ multiplex PCR. The sample has roughly 55,000 clones, approximately 85% seen once. Study-level findings and limits: As a later analysis revealed, the rate of TCR association differed by HLA locus, with DRB1 most and HLA-C fewest. TCR beta sequences reportedly predicted most subjects' HLA-A and HLA-B alleles accurately.

J is TRBJ2-7 and V is TRBV6-5, with a possible D match to TRBD1 (6 bases). The sequenced sample was PBMCs. The TCR originated in a boy aged 5 to 17 in good health and CMV-seropositive. The CDR3 protein is CASSSDSLGVDEQYF. CDR3 DNA sequence: TGTGCCAGCAGTTCGGACAGCCTAGGGGTAGACGAGCAGTACTTC.